The T cell receptor beta chain under discussion was sequenced for a study of T cell responses to AZD1222 COVID-19 vaccine. General study points: Seropositive status at baseline applied to only five or six AZD1222 recipients. Spike was spanned by vaccine-associated CD4 TCRs, with dominance at 160-218 and 743-854. Among spike-specific TCRs, nearly half reportedly target unmutated variant regions.

V lost 4 bases, J lost 4 bases, and 7 bases lay in between. Germline V lookup: CDR1 MDHEN, CDR2 SYDVKM. CDR3 length equals 12 residues. Only in-frame clones appear in the TCRdb table, and some are missing; sequencing was by immunoSEQ multiplex PCR. The sample lists about 160,000 clones; approximately 94% were seen once. Remarks on this clone: Its matching antigen is unknown. At the DNA level, this CDR3 is encoded by other sequences in the same sample as well.

The chain links TRBV28 to TRBJ1-2; D is ambiguous. The starting material was peripheral blood, obtained 28 days after the second AZD1222 dose. This TCR came from an adult who received the AZD1222 COVID-19 vaccine. CDR3 protein: CASSSGPYGYTF. The CDR3 nucleotides are TGTGCCAGCAGTTCCGGCCCCTATGGCTACACCTTC.